Shown below are 8 T cell receptor beta chains from a single sample sequenced in a study of immune characterization of retroperitoneal liposarcoma. TCRdb passed the PCR reads through MiXCR, listing each CDR3 protein once. This table has about 12,000 distinct CDR3 sequences, over 25% appearing once. Source material: tumor tissue. These receptors all come from a female donor with retroperitoneal liposarcoma.

This clonotype was picked up a small number of times. The chain carries TRBV11-2 and TRBJ2-1; possible D gene TRBD2, 5 bases. With the DNA end fitting TRBJ2-7 better, the J assignment may be wrong. The CDR3 totals 14 residues. In germline, CDR1 is SGHAT, CDR2 FQNNGV. Written as DNA, the CDR3 is TGTGCCAGCAGCCGCCAACTAGGGTTCTACGAGCAGTACTTC. Its translation is CASSRQLGFYEQYF.

This clonotype was seen only a few times. The chain recombines TRBV7-1 with TRBJ2-1, with 10 bases lining up with TRBD1. TRBV7-1 is an ORF for which the function is uncertain. V lost 5 bases, J lost 10 bases, and 8 bases stayed unmatched. The CDR3 totals 14 residues. CDR3 DNA: TGTGCCAGCAGCCTGACAGGGGGCTACTACGAGCAGTTCTTC. Its protein is CASSLTGGYYEQFF.

This clonotype was found a few times. The V gene is TRBV12-3 or TRBV12-4, the J gene TRBJ2-1, with D possibly matching TRBD2 (6 bases). V lost 3 bases and J lost 5, with 14 bases in between. The CDR3 loop spans 15 amino acids. CDR3 loop: CASSFWDFGDNEQFF. CDR3 in DNA: TGTGCCAGCAGTTTCTGGGACTTCGGCGACAATGAGCAGTTCTTC.

This clonotype appeared a single time. This chain connects TRBV7-3 to TRBJ2-1, with 11 bases identical to TRBD2. Germline V gene data show CDR1 as SGHTA and CDR2 as FQGTGA. This CDR3 spans 15 amino acids. With V trimmed by 5 bases and J by 7 bases, 7 bases remained unmatched. DNA of the CDR3: TGTGCCAGCAGCCTAGCGGGAGGACTCTTGAATGAGCAGTTCTTC. The encoded protein is CASSLAGGLLNEQFF.

This clonotype has at least ten counts. The V call is TRBV7-7, the J call TRBJ1-1, with D tentatively TRBD1 (5 bases). Germline values: CDR1 SSHAT, CDR2 FNYEAQ (reference sequence). V gave up 1 base and J gave up 10 bases, with 13 bases separating them. The CDR3 loop spans 13 amino acids. The CDR3 spells CASSLVRAGLAFF. CDR3 sequence (DNA): TGTGCCAGCAGCTTAGTTCGAGCAGGGCTAGCTTTCTTT.

This clonotype counts as large. The genes are TRBV7-2 and TRBJ2-1, with TRBD2 matching over 7 bases. The end of the DNA is better explained by TRBJ2-7, so the J call may be wrong. The CDR3 extends over 14 amino acids. The V gene's germline CDR1 is SGHTA and CDR2 FQGNSA. The CDR3 loop reads CASSLDPSGYEQYF. The CDR3 DNA follows: TGTGCCAGCAGCTTAGATCCTAGCGGCTACGAGCAGTACTTC.

This clonotype was found a few times. J is TRBJ2-1 and V is TRBV7-2; 9 bases map to TRBD1. Germline lookup yields CDR1 SGHTA and CDR2 FQGNSA. The CDR3 spans 15 residues. V shed 0 bases and J 10 bases; nucleotides not matched to a gene: 7. CDR3 sequence: CASSLAGTGIYEQFF. In DNA form, the CDR3 reads TGTGCCAGCAGCTTAGCCGGGACAGGGATTTACGAGCAGTTCTTC.

To note about this clonotype: This may stem from a read error, because a much larger clone lies one nucleotide away. The CDR3 nucleotides read TGTGCCAGCAGTGGGCCCGGGGGAACCTACGAGCAGTTCTTC. This codes for CASSGPGGTYEQFF. V usage is TRBV6-1 and J usage is TRBJ2-1, with a possible D match to TRBD2 (6 bases). The germline V gene encodes CDR1 MNHNS and CDR2 SASEGT. V lost 4 bases to trimming and J lost 10 bases, with 17 bases between them. The CDR3 runs 14 residues.